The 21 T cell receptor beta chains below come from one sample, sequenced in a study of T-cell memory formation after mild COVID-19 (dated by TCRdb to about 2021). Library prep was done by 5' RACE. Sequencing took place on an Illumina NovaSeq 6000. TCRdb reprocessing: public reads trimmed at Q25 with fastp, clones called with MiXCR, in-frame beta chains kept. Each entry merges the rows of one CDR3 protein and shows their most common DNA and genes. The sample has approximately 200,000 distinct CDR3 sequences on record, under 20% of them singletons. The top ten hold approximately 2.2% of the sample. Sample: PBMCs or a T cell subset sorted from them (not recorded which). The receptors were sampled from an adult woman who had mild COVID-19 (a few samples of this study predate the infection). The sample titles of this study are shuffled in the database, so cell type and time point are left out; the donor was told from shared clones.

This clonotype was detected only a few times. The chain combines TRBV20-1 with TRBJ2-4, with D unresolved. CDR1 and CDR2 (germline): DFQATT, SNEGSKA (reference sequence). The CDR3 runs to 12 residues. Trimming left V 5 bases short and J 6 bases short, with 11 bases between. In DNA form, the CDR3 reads TGCAGTGCTCCCAACTCCGGAAACATTCAGTACTTC. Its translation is CSAPNSGNIQYF.

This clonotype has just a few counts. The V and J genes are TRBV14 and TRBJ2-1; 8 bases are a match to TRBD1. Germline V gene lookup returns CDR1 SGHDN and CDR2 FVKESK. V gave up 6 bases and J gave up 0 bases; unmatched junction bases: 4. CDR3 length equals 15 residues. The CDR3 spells CASSKTGASYNEQFF. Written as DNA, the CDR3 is TGTGCCAGCAGTAAGACAGGGGCCTCCTACAATGAGCAGTTCTTC. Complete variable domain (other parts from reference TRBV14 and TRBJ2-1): EAGVTQFPSHSVIEKGQTVTLRCDPISGHDNLYWYRRVMGKEIKFLLHFVKESKQDESGMPNNRFLAERTGGTYSTLKVQPAELEDSGVYFCASSKTGASYNEQFFGPGTRLTVL.

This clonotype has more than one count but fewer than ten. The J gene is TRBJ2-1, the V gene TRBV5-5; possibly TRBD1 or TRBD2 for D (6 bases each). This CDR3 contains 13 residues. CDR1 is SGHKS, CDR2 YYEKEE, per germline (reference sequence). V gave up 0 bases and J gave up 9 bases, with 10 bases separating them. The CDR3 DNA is TGTGCCAGCAGCTTGGGGGGGGCGAGTGAGCAGTTCTTC. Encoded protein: CASSLGGASEQFF.

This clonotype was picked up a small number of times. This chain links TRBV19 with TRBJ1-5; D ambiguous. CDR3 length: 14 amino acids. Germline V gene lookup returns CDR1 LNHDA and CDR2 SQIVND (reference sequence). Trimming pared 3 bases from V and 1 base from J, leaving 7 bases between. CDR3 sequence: CASSMSPSNQPQHF. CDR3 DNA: TGTGCCAGTAGTATGAGCCCCAGCAATCAGCCCCAGCATTTT.

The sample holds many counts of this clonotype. The CDR3 loop is CSAGRSGANVLTF. The CDR3 DNA is TGCAGCGCCGGCCGCTCTGGGGCCAACGTCCTGACTTTC. The genes are TRBV29-1 and TRBJ2-6; no definite D call. Per the germline V gene, CDR1 is SQVTM and CDR2 is ANQGSEA. The CDR3 length is 13 residues. Deletions cut 7 bases from V and 0 bases from J, with 7 bases between.

The CDR3 loop reads CASSERRVWSPLHF. CDR3 bases: TGTGCCAGCAGTGAGCGGAGGGTCTGGTCACCCCTCCACTTT. The V and J genes are TRBV2 and TRBJ1-6; D remains unclear. The germline V gene encodes CDR1 SNHLY and CDR2 FYNNEI. The CDR3 spans 14 residues. With 3 bases removed from V and 10 bases from J, the gap between germline ends came to 13 bases.

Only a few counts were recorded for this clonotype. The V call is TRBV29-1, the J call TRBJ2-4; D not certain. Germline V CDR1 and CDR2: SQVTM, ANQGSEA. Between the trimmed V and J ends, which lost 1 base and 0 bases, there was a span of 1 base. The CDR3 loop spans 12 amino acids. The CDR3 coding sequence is TGCAGCGTTGAAGTAGCCAAAAACATTCAGTACTTC. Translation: CSVEVAKNIQYF.

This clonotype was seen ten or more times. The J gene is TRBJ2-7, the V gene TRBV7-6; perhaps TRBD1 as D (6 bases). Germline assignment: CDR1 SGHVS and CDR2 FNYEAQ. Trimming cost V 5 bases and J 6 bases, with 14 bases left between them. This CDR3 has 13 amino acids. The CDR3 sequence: CASSPRQEREQYF. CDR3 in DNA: TGTGCCAGCAGCCCCCGACAGGAACGCGAGCAGTACTTC.

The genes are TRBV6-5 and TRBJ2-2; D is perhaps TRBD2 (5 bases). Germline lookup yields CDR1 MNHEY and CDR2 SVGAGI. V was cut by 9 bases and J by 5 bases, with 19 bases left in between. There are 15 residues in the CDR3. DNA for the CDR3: TGTGCCAGTTCCGATATGGGGAGTCAGACCGGGGAGCTGTTTTTT. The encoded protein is CASSDMGSQTGELFF.

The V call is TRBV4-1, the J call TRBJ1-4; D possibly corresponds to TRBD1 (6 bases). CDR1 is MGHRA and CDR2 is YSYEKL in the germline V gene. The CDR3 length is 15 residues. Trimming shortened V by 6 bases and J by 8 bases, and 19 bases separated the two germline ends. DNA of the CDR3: TGCGCCAGCAGTTCTTCTGGAACAGGGAACGAAAAACTGTTTTTT. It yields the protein CASSSSGTGNEKLFF.

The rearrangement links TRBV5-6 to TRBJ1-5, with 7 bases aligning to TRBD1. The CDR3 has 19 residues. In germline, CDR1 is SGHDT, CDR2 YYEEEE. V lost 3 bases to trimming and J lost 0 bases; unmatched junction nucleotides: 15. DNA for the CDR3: TGTGCCAGCAGCTCCTCGACAGGGATCGTCTTTTATAGCAATCAGCCCCAGCATTTT. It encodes CASSSSTGIVFYSNQPQHF. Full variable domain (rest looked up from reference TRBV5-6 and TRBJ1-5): DAGVTQSPTHLIKTRGQQVTLRCSPKSGHDTVSWYQQALGQGPQFIFQYYEEEERQRGNFPDRFSGHQFPNYSSELNVNALLLGDSALYLCASSSSTGIVFYSNQPQHFGDGTRLSIL.

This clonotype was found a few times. CDR3 nucleotide sequence: TGTGCCAGCAGTGGACAGTCATATCAGCCCCAGCATTTT. Translated, it gives CASSGQSYQPQHF. J is TRBJ1-5 and V is TRBV12-3 or TRBV12-4; weak D call: TRBD1 (6 bases). CDR3 length: 13 residues. V was clipped by 5 bases and J by 5 bases, with 10 bases between them.

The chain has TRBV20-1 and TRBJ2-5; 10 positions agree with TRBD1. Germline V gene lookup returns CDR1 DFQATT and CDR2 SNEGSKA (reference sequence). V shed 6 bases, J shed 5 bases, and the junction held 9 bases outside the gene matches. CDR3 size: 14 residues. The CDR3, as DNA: TGCAGTGCCCCCCCCGGGACAGGGGTGGAGACCCAGTACTTC. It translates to CSAPPGTGVETQYF.

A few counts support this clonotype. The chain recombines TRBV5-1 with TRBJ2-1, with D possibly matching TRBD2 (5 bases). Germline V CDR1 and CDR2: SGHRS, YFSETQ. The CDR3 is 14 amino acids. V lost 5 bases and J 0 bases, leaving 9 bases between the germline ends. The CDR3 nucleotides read TGCGCCAGCAGGGTAAGCGGCTCCTACAATGAGCAGTTCTTC. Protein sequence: CASRVSGSYNEQFF.

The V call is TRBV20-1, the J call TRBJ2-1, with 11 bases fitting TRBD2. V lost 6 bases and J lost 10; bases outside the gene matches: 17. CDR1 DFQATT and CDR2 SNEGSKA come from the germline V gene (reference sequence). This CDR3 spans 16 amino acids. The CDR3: CSAPPPTSGGRPEQFF. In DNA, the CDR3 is TGCAGTGCACCCCCACCCACTAGCGGGGGCCGCCCCGAGCAGTTCTTC.

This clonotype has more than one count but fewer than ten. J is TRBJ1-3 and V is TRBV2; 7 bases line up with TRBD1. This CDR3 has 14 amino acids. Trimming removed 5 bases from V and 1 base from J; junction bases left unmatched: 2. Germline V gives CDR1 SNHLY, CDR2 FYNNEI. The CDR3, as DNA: TGTGCCAGCAGTTCACAGGGGTCTGGAAACACCATATATTTT. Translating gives CASSSQGSGNTIYF.

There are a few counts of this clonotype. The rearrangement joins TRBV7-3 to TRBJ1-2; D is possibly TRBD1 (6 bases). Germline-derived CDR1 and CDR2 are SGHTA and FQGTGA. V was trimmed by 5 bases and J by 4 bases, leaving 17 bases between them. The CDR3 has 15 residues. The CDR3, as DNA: TGTGCCAGCAGCCTGAGGGCGGGGGGCCTCTATGGCTACACCTTC. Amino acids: CASSLRAGGLYGYTF.

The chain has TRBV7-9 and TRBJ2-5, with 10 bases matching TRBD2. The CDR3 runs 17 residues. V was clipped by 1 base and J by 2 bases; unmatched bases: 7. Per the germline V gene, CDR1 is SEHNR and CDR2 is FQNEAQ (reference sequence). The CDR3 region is CASSLGFSGRGQETQYF. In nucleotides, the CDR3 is TGTGCCAGCAGCTTAGGATTCAGCGGGAGGGGGCAAGAGACCCAGTACTTC.

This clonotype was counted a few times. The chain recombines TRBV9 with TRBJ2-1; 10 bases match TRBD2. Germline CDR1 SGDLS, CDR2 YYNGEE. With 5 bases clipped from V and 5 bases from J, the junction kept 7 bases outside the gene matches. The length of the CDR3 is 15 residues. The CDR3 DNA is TGTGCCAGCAGTTCCATAGCGGGAGGCCACAATGAGCAGTTCTTC. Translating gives CASSSIAGGHNEQFF. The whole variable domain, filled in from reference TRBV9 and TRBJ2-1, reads DSGVTQTPKHLITATGQRVTLRCSPRSGDLSVYWYQQSLDQGLQFLIQYYNGEERAKGNILERFSAQQFPDLHSELNLSSLELGDSALYFCASSSIAGGHNEQFFGPGTRLTVL.

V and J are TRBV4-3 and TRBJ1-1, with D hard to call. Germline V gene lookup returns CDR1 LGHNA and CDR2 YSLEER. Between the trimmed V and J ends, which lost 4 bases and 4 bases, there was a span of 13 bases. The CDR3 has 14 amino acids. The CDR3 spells CASSRQGPTTEAFF. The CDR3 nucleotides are TGCGCCAGCAGCCGCCAAGGCCCAACCACTGAAGCTTTCTTT.

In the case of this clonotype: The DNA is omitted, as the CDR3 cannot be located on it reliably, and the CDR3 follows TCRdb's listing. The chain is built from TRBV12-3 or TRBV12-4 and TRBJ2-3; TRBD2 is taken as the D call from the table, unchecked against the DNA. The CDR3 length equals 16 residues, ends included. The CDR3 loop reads CASSSSASGRPRTQYF.